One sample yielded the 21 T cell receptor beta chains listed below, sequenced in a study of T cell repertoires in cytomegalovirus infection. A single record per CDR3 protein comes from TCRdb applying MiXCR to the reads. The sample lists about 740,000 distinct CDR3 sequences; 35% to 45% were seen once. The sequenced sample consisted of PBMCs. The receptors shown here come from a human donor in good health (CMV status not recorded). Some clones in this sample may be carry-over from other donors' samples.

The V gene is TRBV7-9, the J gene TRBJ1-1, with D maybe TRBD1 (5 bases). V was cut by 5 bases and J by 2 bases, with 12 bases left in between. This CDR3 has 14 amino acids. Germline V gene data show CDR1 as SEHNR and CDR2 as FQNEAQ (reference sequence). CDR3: CASSRRGQNTEAFF. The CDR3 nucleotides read TGTGCCAGCAGCCGCCGGGGCCAAAACACTGAAGCTTTCTTT.

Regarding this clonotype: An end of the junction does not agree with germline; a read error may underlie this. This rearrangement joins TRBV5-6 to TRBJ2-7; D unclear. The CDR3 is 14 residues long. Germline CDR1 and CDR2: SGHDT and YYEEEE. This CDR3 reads CASSSRPALYEQSF. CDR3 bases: TGTGCCAGCAGCTCTCGTCCGGCCCTCTACGAGCAGTCCTTC. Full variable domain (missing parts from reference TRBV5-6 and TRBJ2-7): DAGVTQSPTHLIKTRGQQVTLRCSPKSGHDTVSWYQQALGQGPQFIFQYYEEEERQRGNFPDRFSGHQFPNYSSELNVNALLLGDSALYLCASSSRPALYEQSFGPGTRLTVT.

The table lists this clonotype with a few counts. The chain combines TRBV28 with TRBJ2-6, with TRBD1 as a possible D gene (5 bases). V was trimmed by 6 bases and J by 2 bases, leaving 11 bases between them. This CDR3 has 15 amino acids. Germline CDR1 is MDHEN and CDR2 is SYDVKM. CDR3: CASSRRTTGANVLTF. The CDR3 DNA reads TGTGCCAGCAGCCGTCGGACAACTGGGGCCAACGTCCTGACTTTC.

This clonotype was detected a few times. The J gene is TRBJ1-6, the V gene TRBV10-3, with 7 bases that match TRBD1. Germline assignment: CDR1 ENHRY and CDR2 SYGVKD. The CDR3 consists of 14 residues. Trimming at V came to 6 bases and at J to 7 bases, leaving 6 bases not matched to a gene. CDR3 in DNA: TGTGCCATCAGAGACAGGGAGGGGAATTCACCCCTCCACTTT. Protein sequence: CAIRDREGNSPLHF.

CDR3 in DNA: TGTGCCAGCAGTTTAAGGGACGCCGGTCCGTACAATCAGCCCCAGCATTTT. Residues: CASSLRDAGPYNQPQHF. The chain carries TRBV28 and TRBJ1-5; a possible D gene is TRBD1 (5 bases). CDR1 MDHEN and CDR2 SYDVKM come from the germline V gene. CDR3 length: 17 amino acids. V was clipped by 2 bases and J by 3 bases, with 17 bases between them.

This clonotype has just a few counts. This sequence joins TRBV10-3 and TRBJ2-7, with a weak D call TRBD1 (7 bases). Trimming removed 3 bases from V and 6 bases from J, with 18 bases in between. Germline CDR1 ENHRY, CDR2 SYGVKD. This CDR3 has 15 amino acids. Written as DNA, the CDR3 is TGTGCCATCAGTGAAGGGCAGGGGGGAGTTGGCGAGCAGTACTTC. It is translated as CAISEGQGGVGEQYF.

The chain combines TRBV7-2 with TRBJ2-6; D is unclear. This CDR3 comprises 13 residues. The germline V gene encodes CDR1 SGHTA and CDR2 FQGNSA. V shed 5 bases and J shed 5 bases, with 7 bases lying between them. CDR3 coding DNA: TGTGCCAGCAGCCGTGTCAGGGCCAACGTCCTGACTTTC. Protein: CASSRVRANVLTF. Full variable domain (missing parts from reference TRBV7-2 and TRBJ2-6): GAGVSQSPSNKVTEKGKDVELRCDPISGHTALYWYRQSLGQGLEFLIYFQGNSAPDKSGLPSDRFSAERTGGSVSTLTIQRTQQEDSAVYLCASSRVRANVLTFGAGSRLTVL.

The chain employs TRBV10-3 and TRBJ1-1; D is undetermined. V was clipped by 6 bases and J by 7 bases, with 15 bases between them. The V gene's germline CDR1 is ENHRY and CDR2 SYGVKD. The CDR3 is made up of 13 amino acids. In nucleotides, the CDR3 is TGTGCCATCAGGCACACAGTTTTGCTTGAAGCTTTCTTT. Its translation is CAIRHTVLLEAFF.

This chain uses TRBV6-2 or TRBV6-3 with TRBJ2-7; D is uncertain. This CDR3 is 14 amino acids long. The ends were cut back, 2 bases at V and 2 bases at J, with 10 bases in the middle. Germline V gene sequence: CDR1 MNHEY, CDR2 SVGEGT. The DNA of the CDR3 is TGTGCCAGCAGTTACGGGTGGATAGCCTACGAGCAGTACTTC. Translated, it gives CASSYGWIAYEQYF.

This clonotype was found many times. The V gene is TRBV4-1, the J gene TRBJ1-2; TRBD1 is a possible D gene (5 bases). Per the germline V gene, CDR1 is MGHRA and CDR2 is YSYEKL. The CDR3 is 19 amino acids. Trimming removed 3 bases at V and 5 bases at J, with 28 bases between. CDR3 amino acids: CASSQETLAVRRGTYGYTF. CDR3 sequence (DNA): TGCGCCAGCAGCCAGGAAACCCTGGCGGTTCGTAGGGGAACATATGGCTACACCTTC.

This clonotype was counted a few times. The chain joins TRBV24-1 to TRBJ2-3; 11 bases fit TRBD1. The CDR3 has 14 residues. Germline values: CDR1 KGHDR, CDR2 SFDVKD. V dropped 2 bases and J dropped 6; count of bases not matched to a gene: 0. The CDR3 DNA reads TGTGCCACCAGTGATTGGGACAGGGGGGATACGCAGTATTTT. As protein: CATSDWDRGDTQYF.

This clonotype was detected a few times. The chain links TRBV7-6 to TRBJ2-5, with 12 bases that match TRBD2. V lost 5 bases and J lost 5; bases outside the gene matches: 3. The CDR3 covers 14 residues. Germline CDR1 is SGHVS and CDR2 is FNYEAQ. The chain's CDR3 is CASSVGTSGETQYF. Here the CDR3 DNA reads TGTGCCAGCAGCGTAGGGACTAGCGGGGAGACCCAGTACTTC.

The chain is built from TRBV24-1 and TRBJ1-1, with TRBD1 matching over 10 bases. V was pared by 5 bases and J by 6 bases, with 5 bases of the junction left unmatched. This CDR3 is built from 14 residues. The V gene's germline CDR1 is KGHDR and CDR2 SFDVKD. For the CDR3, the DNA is TGTGCCACCAGTGGGACAGGGGGTACCTCTGAAGCTTTCTTT. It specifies CATSGTGGTSEAFF.

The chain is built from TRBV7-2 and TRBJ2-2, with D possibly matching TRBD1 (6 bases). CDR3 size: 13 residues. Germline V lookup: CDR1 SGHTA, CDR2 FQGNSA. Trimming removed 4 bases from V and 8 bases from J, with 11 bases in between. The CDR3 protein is CASSWGPAGELFF. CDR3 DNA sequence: TGTGCCAGCAGCTGGGGGCCGGCTGGGGAGCTGTTTTTT.

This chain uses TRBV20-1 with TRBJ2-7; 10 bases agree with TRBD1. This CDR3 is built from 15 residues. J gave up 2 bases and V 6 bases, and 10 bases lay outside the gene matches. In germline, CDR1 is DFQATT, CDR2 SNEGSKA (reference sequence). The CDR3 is CSANRRDRGTYEQYF. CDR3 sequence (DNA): TGCAGTGCGAATAGACGGGACAGGGGCACCTACGAGCAGTACTTC.

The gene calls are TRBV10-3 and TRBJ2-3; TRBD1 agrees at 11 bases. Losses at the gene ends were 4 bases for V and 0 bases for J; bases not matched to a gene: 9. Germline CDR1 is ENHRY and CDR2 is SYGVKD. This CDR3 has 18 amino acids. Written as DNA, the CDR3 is TGTGCCATCAGTGCTGGACAGGGGGCTTTAGTTAGCACAGATACGCAGTATTTT. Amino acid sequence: CAISAGQGALVSTDTQYF.

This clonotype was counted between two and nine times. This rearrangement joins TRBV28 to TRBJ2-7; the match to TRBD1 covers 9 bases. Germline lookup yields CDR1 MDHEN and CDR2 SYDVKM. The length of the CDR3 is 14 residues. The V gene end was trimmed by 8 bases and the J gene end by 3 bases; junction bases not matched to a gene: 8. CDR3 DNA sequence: TGTGCCAGCCTAAAACAGGGGGCCAACTACGAGCAGTACTTC. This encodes CASLKQGANYEQYF.

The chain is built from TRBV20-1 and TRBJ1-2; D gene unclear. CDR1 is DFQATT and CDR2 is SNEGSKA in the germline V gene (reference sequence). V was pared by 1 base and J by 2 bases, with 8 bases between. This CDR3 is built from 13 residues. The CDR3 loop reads CSARGTFNYGYTF. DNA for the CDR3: TGCAGTGCTAGAGGGACGTTCAACTATGGCTACACCTTC.

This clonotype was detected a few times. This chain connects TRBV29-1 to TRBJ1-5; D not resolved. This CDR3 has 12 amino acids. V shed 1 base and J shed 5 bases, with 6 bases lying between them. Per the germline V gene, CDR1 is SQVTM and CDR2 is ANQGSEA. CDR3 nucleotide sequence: TGCAGCGTTGAAGGCCCCCATCAGCCCCAGCATTTT. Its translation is CSVEGPHQPQHF.

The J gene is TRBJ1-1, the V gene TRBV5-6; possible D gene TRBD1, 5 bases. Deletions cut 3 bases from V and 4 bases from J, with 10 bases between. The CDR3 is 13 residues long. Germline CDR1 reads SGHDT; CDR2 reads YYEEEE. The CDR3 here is CASSWRGFTEAFF. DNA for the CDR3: TGTGCCAGCAGCTGGAGGGGTTTCACTGAAGCTTTCTTT.

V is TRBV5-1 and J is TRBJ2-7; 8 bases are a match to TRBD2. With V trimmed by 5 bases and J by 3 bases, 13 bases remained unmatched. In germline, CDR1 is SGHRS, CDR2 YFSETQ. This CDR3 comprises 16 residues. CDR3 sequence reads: CASSPGRGSGVYEQYF. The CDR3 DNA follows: TGCGCCAGCAGTCCCGGACGGGGTAGCGGGGTCTACGAGCAGTACTTC. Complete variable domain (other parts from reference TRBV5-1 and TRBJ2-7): KAGVTQTPRYLIKTRGQQVTLSCSPISGHRSVSWYQQTPGQGLQFLFEYFSETQRNKGNFPGRFSGRQFSNSRSEMNVSTLELGDSALYLCASSPGRGSGVYEQYFGPGTRLTVT.